Shown below are 9 T cell receptor beta chains from a single sample sequenced in a study of shared clonotypes between healthy human individuals. Libraries were prepared by immunoSEQ multiplex PCR; TCRdb keeps only in-frame clonotypes and omits some of them. The sample consists of 450,000 to 650,000 clones, about 80% of them appearing once. The sequencing input was PBMCs. The receptor set was obtained from a woman aged 40-49 years in good health. Some clones in this sample may be carry-over from other donors' samples.

The rearrangement links TRBV29-1 to TRBJ2-2; 10 nucleotides line up with TRBD2. Germline V gene data show CDR1 as SQVTM and CDR2 as ANQGSEA. The CDR3 covers 14 residues. V shed 4 bases and J 1 base; nucleotides not matched to a gene: 0. CDR3 loop: CSVGTSGNTGELFF. Written as DNA, the CDR3 is TGCAGCGTTGGGACTAGCGGGAACACCGGGGAGCTGTTTTTT.

The chain has TRBV28 and TRBJ2-7; TRBD2 might be the D (6 bases). The CDR3 spans 15 residues. Trimming cost V 7 bases and J 5 bases, with 21 bases left between them. CDR1 and CDR2 from the germline V gene are MDHEN and SYDVKM. The CDR3 bases are TGTGCCAGCACCGTCCAGGGACTGGCCGATAACGAGCAGTACTTC. This encodes CASTVQGLADNEQYF. The full variable domain, with the rest looked up from reference TRBV28 and TRBJ2-7, is DVKVTQSSRYLVKRTGEKVFLECVQDMDHENMFWYRQDPGLGLRLIYFSYDVKMKEKGDIPEGYSVSREKKERFSLILESASTNQTSMYLCASTVQGLADNEQYFGPGTRLTVT.

This clone was found many times. This same CDR3 is encoded by further DNA sequences in the sample. The V and J genes are TRBV11-2 and TRBJ2-5, with D perhaps TRBD2 (6 bases). Germline assignment: CDR1 SGHAT and CDR2 FQNNGV. Trimming took 1 base from V and 5 from J, leaving 8 bases between them. The CDR3 contains 13 residues. The CDR3 coding sequence is TGTGCCAGCAGCTTAGCGGGGGTGGAGACCCAGTACTTC. Translation gives CASSLAGVETQYF.

The V gene is TRBV6-5, the J gene TRBJ1-2; 8 bases are shared with TRBD1. Losses at the gene ends were 1 base for V and 4 bases for J; bases not matched to a gene: 8. Per germline, CDR1 MNHEY and CDR2 SVGAGI. The CDR3 has 16 residues. The DNA for the CDR3 is TGTGCCAGCAGTTACTTCGGACAGGGTGGGGTCTATGGCTACACCTTC. It specifies CASSYFGQGGVYGYTF.

In regard to this clone: The junction and the germline gene differ at one end; a read error may be behind it. This chain links TRBV7-8 with TRBJ2-7; 10 nucleotides line up with TRBD2. This CDR3 region has 15 residues. The germline V gene has CDR1 SGHVS and CDR2 FQNEAQ. For the CDR3, the DNA is TGTGCCAGCAGCCCAAGCGGGAGGGACCTCTACGGGCAGTACTTC. This encodes CASSPSGRDLYGQYF.

This clone was detected ten times or more. This chain joins TRBV29-1 and TRBJ1-2; TRBD1 is a possible D gene (6 bases). The CDR3 runs to 14 residues. Deletions cut 6 bases from V and 8 bases from J, with 22 bases between. Germline V CDR1 and CDR2: SQVTM, ANQGSEA. The CDR3 region is CSVGGTITGGGYTF. The CDR3 coding sequence is TGCAGCGTCGGAGGGACAATAACCGGAGGAGGCTACACCTTC.

This chain uses TRBV7-8 with TRBJ2-5; 10 bases agree with TRBD1. This CDR3 has 13 residues. Germline lookup yields CDR1 SGHVS and CDR2 FQNEAQ. Germline trimming cut 5 bases from V and 7 bases from J; bases unmatched to any gene: 4. CDR3 coding DNA: TGTGCCAGCAGCAACAGGACAGGGGGGACCCAGTACTTC. This gives the protein CASSNRTGGTQYF.

V usage is TRBV15 and J usage is TRBJ2-3; 16 positions agree with TRBD2. Germline V CDR1 and CDR2: LNHNV, YYDKDF (reference sequence). CDR3 length: 16 residues. The V gene end was trimmed by 5 bases and the J gene end by 5 bases; junction bases not matched to a gene: 4. The CDR3 sequence: CATSEGLAGGIDTQYF. The CDR3 coding sequence is TGTGCCACCAGCGAGGGACTAGCGGGAGGGATAGATACGCAGTATTTT.

As regards this clone: A read error is likely here: a far larger clone is one base away. The sample has other DNA sequences that encode this CDR3 too. The chain carries TRBV6-1 and TRBJ1-2; D remains unclear. V lost 0 bases and J 7 bases, leaving 15 bases between the germline ends. The CDR3 is 15 amino acids. CDR1 is MNHNS and CDR2 is SASEGT in the germline V gene. The CDR3: CASSEASTGGCGYTF. CDR3 bases: TGTGCCAGCAGTGAAGCATCGACCGGCGGGTGTGGCTACACCTTC.